This TCR beta chain is drawn from a study of blood T cell repertoires in COVID-19 (dated by TCRdb to 2020 to 2022). For context, the study as a whole: Collaborator samples came from the United States, Italy and Spain and covered acute and convalescent phases of COVID-19. The prospective study material was composed of cDNA or gDNA derived from T cells, B-cell-depleted T cells, or PBMCs. Subjects who had been exposed to COVID-19, were actively infected with it, or had recovered from it provided the deeply sampled blood TCRbeta repertoires that made up the dataset. A freely available public database, intended as a resource for researchers studying the immune response to SARS-CoV-2, is where the repertoires were released. Samples were obtained from the ongoing ImmuneRACE study (first 160 participants) and from over 1,000 subjects provided by 6 global collaborators. A de-identified subject ID, COVID-19 status, age in years and sex were almost always included in the sample metadata. Where available, HLA class I and class II types were obtained from metadata supplied by the sample provider rather than from assay-based typing.

What the study reported, not specific to this receptor: The quantity of clinical and demographic metadata differed by source and by participant and was supplied without curation.

TCRbeta CDR3 regions were amplified from genomic DNA using the immunoSEQ Assay, a bias-controlled multiplex PCR. In the original analysis: Within the assay, amplification of reference gene primers was used to estimate how many nucleated cells each sample contained. To quantify the absolute abundance of each unique TCRbeta CDR3 rearrangement, sequence reads were collapsed and filtered. Productive Simpson clonality was computed per sample as the square root of Simpson's diversity index over productive rearrangements. Sourced from immuneACCESS, this table was stored by TCRdb with only in-frame sequences that have V and J called. A share of the clones is absent; for the studies checked, an unresolved V gene accounts for under half, and the remainder has no known explanation. For V, J and clone size, that table is used; D and trimming come from the DNA. The sample has about 160,000 clones on record, around 80% of them singletons. 5% to 6% of the sample lies in the top ten.

Including cysteine and phenylalanine, the CDR3 has 17 amino acids. Left in the record is the CDR3 DNA by itself, 51 bases read in frame from the first base. V trim: 7 bases; J trim: 0 bases; unmatched bases: 7. CDR1 and CDR2 are drawn from the germline V gene (reference sequence): LNHDA, SQIVND. A note on this clone: Its binding antigen is unknown. No much larger clone is present one base from it, and per-base qualities are unavailable.

Participants in the prospective study were aged about 18 to 95 years, lived in about two dozen United States geographic areas, and enrolled through a virtual design. In the prospective study, participants were assigned to cohorts based on the clinical history participants reported in a screening survey and a study questionnaire. ImmuneRACE Cohort 3 recovered participants were defined by two consecutive negative NP/OP PCR tests, healthcare professional clearance, or symptom resolution. Mobile phlebotomists in the prospective study collected whole blood, serum and a nasopharyngeal or oropharyngeal swab from every participant. Over an approximately 2-month period, participants in the prospective study had the option of providing additional blood draws and questionnaires. Blood samples from the prospective study were shipped frozen or at room temperature prior to DNA extraction.

Sequencing was performed on PBMCs or T cells enriched from blood (not recorded which). The clonotype comes from a man aged 40-49 years who had recovered from COVID-19. Here the chain combines TRBV19 and TRBJ2-1; TRBD2 agrees with 12 junctional bases. CDR3 protein: CASNRASGGASYNEQFF. The sequence in DNA is TGTGCCAGTAATCGGGCTAGCGGGGGGGCCTCCTACAATGAGCAGTTCTTC.